The 14 T cell receptor beta chains below all came from one sample that was sequenced in a study of blood T cell repertoires in COVID-19. This table comes from immunoSEQ multiplex PCR, and its TCRdb copy is limited to in-frame clones, with some not included. The data contain under 200,000 clones, about 88% of them singletons. Sequenced material: peripheral blood. These receptors all stem from a woman older than 75 with acute or convalescent COVID-19.

V is TRBV3-1 (or the pseudogene TRBV3-2) and J is TRBJ1-2; possibly TRBD1 for D (5 bases). Germline lookup yields CDR1 LGHDT and CDR2 YNNKEL (reference sequence). With 2 bases removed from V and 8 bases from J, the gap between germline ends came to 12 bases. This CDR3 comprises 13 residues. The CDR3 nucleotides read TGTGCCAGCAGCCAATCATCAGGGCAGGGCTACACCTTC. Translating it yields CASSQSSGQGYTF.

This chain's CDR3 is CATRDSGGKETQYF. Here the CDR3 DNA reads TGTGCCACCCGAGATAGCGGGGGGAAAGAGACCCAGTACTTC. V and J are TRBV2 and TRBJ2-5; 10 bases map to TRBD2. Germline-derived CDR1 and CDR2 are SNHLY and FYNNEI. The CDR3 is 14 amino acids. V dropped 10 bases and J dropped 3; count of bases not matched to a gene: 8.

V and J are TRBV18 and TRBJ1-4; 8 nucleotides align to TRBD1. V dropped 4 bases and J dropped 8; count of bases not matched to a gene: 9. The CDR3 runs 15 residues. Germline lookup yields CDR1 KGHSH and CDR2 LQKENI. CDR3 nucleotides: TGTGCCAGCTCACTACGGACAGGGATTGGCGAAAAACTGTTTTTT. Protein product: CASSLRTGIGEKLFF.

This clone came up a few times. This chain uses TRBV14 with TRBJ1-1, with TRBD1 matching 7 bases. In germline, CDR1 is SGHDN, CDR2 FVKESK. V shed 1 base and J 5 bases; nucleotides not matched to a gene: 1. This CDR3 spans 13 amino acids. The CDR3 DNA is TGTGCCAGCAGCCAAGCCAGGGGGACTGAAGCTTTCTTT. It translates to CASSQARGTEAFF.

The chain couples TRBV25-1 to TRBJ1-2; 10 nucleotides agree with TRBD1. From germline, CDR1 is MGHDK and CDR2 SYGVNS. With 8 bases clipped from V and 8 bases from J, the junction kept 8 bases outside the gene matches. This CDR3 spans 13 amino acids. The CDR3, as DNA: TGTGCCAGCCTCGGACAGGGGGTCTACGGCTACACCTTC. It is translated as CASLGQGVYGYTF.

This chain links TRBV11-1 with TRBJ2-2; 8 bases line up with TRBD2. Germline V CDR1 and CDR2: SGHAT, FQDESV (reference sequence). V lost 0 bases, J lost 6 bases, and 3 bases stayed unmatched. The CDR3 covers 15 residues. CDR3 sequence (DNA): TGTGCCAGCAGCTTAGCGAGCGGGAGTGCCGGGGAGCTGTTTTTT. Its protein product is CASSLASGSAGELFF.

This clone was seen just once. V gene TRBV19 combines with J gene TRBJ1-5; 9 bases map to TRBD1. V lost 6 bases and J lost 6; bases outside the gene matches: 15. CDR1 is LNHDA and CDR2 is SQIVND in the germline V gene (reference sequence). The CDR3 loop spans 17 amino acids. Here the CDR3 DNA reads TGTGCCAGTAGAGATGGGACAGGGTCGGGGGTAAGTCAGCCCCAGCATTTT. Translating it yields CASRDGTGSGVSQPQHF.

V usage is TRBV7-2 and J usage is TRBJ2-1; the match to TRBD2 covers 10 bases. Losses at the gene ends were 1 base for V and 5 bases for J; bases not matched to a gene: 5. CDR1 is SGHTA, CDR2 FQGNSA, per germline. The CDR3 length is 16 residues. DNA of the CDR3: TGTGCCAGCAGCTTAGTCGAACTAGCGGGGAACAATGAGCAGTTCTTC. This codes for CASSLVELAGNNEQFF.

The genes are TRBV13 and TRBJ2-1, with TRBD2 identical over 8 bases. V gave up 5 bases and J gave up 7 bases; unmatched junction bases: 13. Looked up from germline, CDR1 is PRHDT and CDR2 is FYEKMQ (reference sequence). The CDR3 is 16 amino acids. CDR3 coding DNA: TGTGCCAGCAGCCGAGAGACTAGCGTGATTCGGAATGAGCAGTTCTTC. This encodes CASSRETSVIRNEQFF.

The J gene is TRBJ1-2, the V gene TRBV7-2; TRBD1 agrees at 7 bases. Trimming removed 5 bases from V and 8 bases from J; junction bases left unmatched: 8. This CDR3 is built from 13 residues. Looked up from germline, CDR1 is SGHTA and CDR2 is FQGNSA. Here the CDR3 DNA reads TGTGCCAGCAGCAGAACAGGGGACTGGGGCTACACCTTC. Amino acid sequence: CASSRTGDWGYTF. Filled out from reference TRBV7-2 and TRBJ1-2, the complete variable domain reads GAGVSQSPSNKVTEKGKDVELRCDPISGHTALYWYRQSLGQGLEFLIYFQGNSAPDKSGLPSDRFSAERTGGSVSTLTIQRTQQEDSAVYLCASSRTGDWGYTFGSGTRLTVV.

The chain recombines TRBV5-1 with TRBJ1-2; 10 positions agree with TRBD1. CDR1 and CDR2 (germline): SGHRS, YFSETQ. The CDR3 sequence is 13 residues long. J was trimmed by 10 bases and V by 4 bases; bases with no gene match: 7. The CDR3: CASSGGTGVVYTF. The CDR3 nucleotides are TGCGCCAGCAGCGGGGGGACAGGGGTTGTCTACACCTTC.

This clone was seen only once. The rearrangement joins TRBV7-2 to TRBJ1-2; 9 bases agree with TRBD1. V shed 6 bases and J 8 bases; nucleotides not matched to a gene: 7. The CDR3 runs to 13 residues. Germline lookup yields CDR1 SGHTA and CDR2 FQGNSA. This chain's CDR3 is CASRVDRGQGYTF. The CDR3 DNA follows: TGTGCCAGCAGGGTGGACAGGGGCCAAGGCTACACCTTC. The full variable domain, with the rest looked up from reference TRBV7-2 and TRBJ1-2, is GAGVSQSPSNKVTEKGKDVELRCDPISGHTALYWYRQSLGQGLEFLIYFQGNSAPDKSGLPSDRFSAERTGGSVSTLTIQRTQQEDSAVYLCASRVDRGQGYTFGSGTRLTVV.

The CDR3 spells CASSLSSEGAYGYTF. The CDR3 DNA is TGTGCCAGCAGCTTATCCTCAGAGGGGGCCTATGGCTACACCTTC. The chain employs TRBV11-1 and TRBJ1-2; 7 positions match TRBD1. Trimming at V came to 2 bases and at J to 4 bases, leaving 7 bases not matched to a gene. Germline V gene data show CDR1 as SGHAT and CDR2 as FQDESV (reference sequence). This CDR3 has 15 residues.

The J gene is TRBJ2-5, the V gene TRBV2, with 9 positions matching TRBD1. Germline V gene lookup returns CDR1 SNHLY and CDR2 FYNNEI. The V and J ends lost 4 bases and 5 bases, in that order; junction bases with no gene match: 11. The CDR3 is made up of 16 amino acids. The CDR3 sequence is CASSGGTGRGIETQYF. CDR3 nucleotides: TGTGCCAGCAGTGGCGGGACAGGGAGGGGAATCGAGACCCAGTACTTC.